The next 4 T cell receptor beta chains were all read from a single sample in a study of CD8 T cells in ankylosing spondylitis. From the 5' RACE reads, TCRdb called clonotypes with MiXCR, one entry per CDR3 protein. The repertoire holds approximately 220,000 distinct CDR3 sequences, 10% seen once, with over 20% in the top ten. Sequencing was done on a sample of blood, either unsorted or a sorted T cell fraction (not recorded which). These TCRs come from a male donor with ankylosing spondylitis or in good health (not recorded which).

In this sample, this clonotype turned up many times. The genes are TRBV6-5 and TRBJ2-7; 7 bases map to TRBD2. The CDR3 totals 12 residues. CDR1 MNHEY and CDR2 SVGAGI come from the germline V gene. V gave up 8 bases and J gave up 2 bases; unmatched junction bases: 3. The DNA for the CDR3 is TGTGCCAGCGGGGGGGGTACCTACGAGCAGTACTTC. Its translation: CASGGGTYEQYF.

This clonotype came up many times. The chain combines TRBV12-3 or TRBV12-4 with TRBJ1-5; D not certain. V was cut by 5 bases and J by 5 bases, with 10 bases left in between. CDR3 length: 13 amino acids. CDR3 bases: TGTGCCAGCAGTCCACAGCACGATCAGCCCCAGCATTTT. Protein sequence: CASSPQHDQPQHF.

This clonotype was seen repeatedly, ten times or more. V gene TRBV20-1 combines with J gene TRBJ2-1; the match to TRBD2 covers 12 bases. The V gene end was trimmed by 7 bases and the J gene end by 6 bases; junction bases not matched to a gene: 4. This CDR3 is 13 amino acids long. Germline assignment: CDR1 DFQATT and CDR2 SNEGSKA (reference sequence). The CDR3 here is CSGSSGGANEQFF. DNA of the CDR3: TGCAGTGGATCTAGCGGGGGGGCCAATGAGCAGTTCTTC.

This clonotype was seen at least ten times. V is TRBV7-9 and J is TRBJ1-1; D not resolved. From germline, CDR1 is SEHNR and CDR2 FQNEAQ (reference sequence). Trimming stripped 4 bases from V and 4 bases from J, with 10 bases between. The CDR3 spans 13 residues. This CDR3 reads CASSSAPTTEAFF. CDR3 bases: TGTGCCAGCAGCTCCGCCCCTACCACTGAAGCTTTCTTT.